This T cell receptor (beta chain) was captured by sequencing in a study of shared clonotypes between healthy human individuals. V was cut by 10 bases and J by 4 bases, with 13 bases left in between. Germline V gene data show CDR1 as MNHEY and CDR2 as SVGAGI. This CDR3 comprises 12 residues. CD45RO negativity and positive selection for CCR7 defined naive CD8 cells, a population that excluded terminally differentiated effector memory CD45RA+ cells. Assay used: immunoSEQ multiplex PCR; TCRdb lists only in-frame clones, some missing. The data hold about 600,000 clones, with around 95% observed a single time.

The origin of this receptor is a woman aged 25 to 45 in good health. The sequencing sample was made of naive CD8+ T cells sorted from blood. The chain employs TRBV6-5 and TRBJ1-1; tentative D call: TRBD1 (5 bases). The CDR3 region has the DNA TGTGCCACTAGGGGCCTAAGCACTGAAGCTTTCTTT. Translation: CATRGLSTEAFF.